This T cell receptor beta chain was found in a study of CD8+ T cells in alopecia areata. Study-wide results and limits: TCR sharing across patients was less clear than in mice, possibly HLA-related.

Trimming at V came to 7 bases and at J to 5 bases, leaving 10 bases not matched to a gene. The CDR3 sequence is 14 residues long. Germline V CDR1 and CDR2: SEHNR, FQNEAQ (reference sequence). It was cDNA, reverse transcribed from extracted RNA, that served as the sequencing template. The data were produced by immunoSEQ multiplex PCR, yet TCRdb's version contains in-frame clones alone and is incomplete. The repertoire holds tens of thousands of clones, roughly three fifths seen once, with 17% in the top ten. For this clone: What it binds is unknown.

This material consisted of CD8+ T cells sorted from blood, taken at week 0. The chain is built from TRBV7-9 and TRBJ2-7; 8 positions agree with TRBD1. This clonotype was sampled from a human donor with alopecia areata. CDR3 DNA: TGTGCCAGCACCTCGGACAGGGAGCGGAACGAGCAGTACTTC. This encodes CASTSDRERNEQYF. The entire variable domain, with the rest obtained from reference TRBV7-9 and TRBJ2-7, is as follows: DTGVSQNPRHKITKRGQNVTFRCDPISEHNRLYWYRQTLGQGPEFLTYFQNEAQLEKSRLLSDRFSAERPKGSFSTLEIQRTEQGDSAMYLCASTSDRERNEQYFGPGTRLTVT.